These 12 T cell receptor beta chains share one sample of origin, sequenced in a study of T cell changes during pregnancy in multiple sclerosis. Sequencing was performed with immunoSEQ multiplex PCR; in TCRdb, only in-frame clones are kept and a portion is missing. The sample has around 5,400 clones, about 80% seen once. Sequencing used CD8+ T cells from peripheral blood mononuclear cells, obtained in the second trimester of pregnancy. Source of these receptors: a female donor in good health, enrolled as a control in a pregnancy study.

The CDR3 reads CASSDRVEDTQYF. The CDR3 nucleotides read TGTGCCAGCAGTGACAGGGTGGAAGATACGCAGTATTTT. J is TRBJ2-3 and V is TRBV6-1, with D maybe TRBD1 (5 bases). CDR1 and CDR2 from the germline V gene are MNHNS and SASEGT. The CDR3 totals 13 residues. V lost 3 bases and J lost 5, with 9 bases in between.

V gene TRBV28 combines with J gene TRBJ2-3; 10 bases are shared with TRBD1. V was pared by 4 bases and J by 3 bases, with 4 bases of the junction left unmatched. The CDR3 has 15 amino acids. CDR1 is MDHEN and CDR2 is SYDVKM in the germline V gene. CDR3 region: CASSSGQGETDTQYF. DNA of the CDR3: TGTGCCAGCAGTTCCGGACAGGGGGAAACAGATACGCAGTATTTT.

By proportion, this clone is medium-sized. The chain employs TRBV27 and TRBJ1-1, with 9 bases that match TRBD1. This CDR3 region has 13 residues. Germline CDR1 reads MNHEY; CDR2 reads SMNVEV (reference sequence). V shed 7 bases, J shed 5 bases, and the junction held 5 bases outside the gene matches. CDR3 protein: CASTTGGRTEAFF. CDR3 coding DNA: TGTGCCAGCACGACAGGGGGGCGAACTGAAGCTTTCTTT.

This chain uses TRBV6-6 with TRBJ2-7; 8 positions agree with TRBD2. The CDR3 is 12 residues long. With 11 bases clipped from V and 3 bases from J, the junction kept 6 bases outside the gene matches. Per the germline V gene, CDR1 is MNHNY and CDR2 is SVGAGI (reference sequence). The CDR3 here is CALSGGGYEQYF. CDR3 coding DNA: TGTGCCCTCAGCGGGGGAGGCTACGAGCAGTACTTC.

The CDR3 sequence is CASSLGTGDFQETQYF. CDR3 DNA sequence: TGCGCCAGCAGCCTAGGGACAGGGGATTTCCAAGAGACCCAGTACTTC. The chain uses TRBV5-1 and TRBJ2-5; 10 nucleotides match TRBD1. CDR1 is SGHRS, CDR2 YFSETQ, per germline. The CDR3 spans 16 residues. Losses at the gene ends were 4 bases for V and 1 base for J; bases not matched to a gene: 7.

The J gene is TRBJ2-5, the V gene TRBV6-1; D possibly corresponds to TRBD2 (6 bases). Germline values: CDR1 MNHNS, CDR2 SASEGT. The germline V and J ends were trimmed by 6 bases and 1 base, with 12 bases remaining between them. There are 14 residues in the CDR3. CDR3 sequence: CASREGPSQETQYF. CDR3 bases: TGTGCCAGCAGGGAGGGACCGTCCCAAGAGACCCAGTACTTC.

J is TRBJ2-2 and V is TRBV28, with D unresolved. Deletions cut 6 bases from V and 4 bases from J, with 3 bases between. The germline CDR1 and CDR2 sequences are MDHEN and SYDVKM. This CDR3 has 11 residues. The CDR3 region has the DNA TGTGCCAGCAGCGGCACCGGGGAGCTGTTTTTT. Amino acids: CASSGTGELFF.

The chain combines TRBV5-5 with TRBJ2-3, with D possibly matching TRBD1 (5 bases). The germline gives CDR1 SGHKS, CDR2 YYEKEE (reference sequence). Trimming left V 0 bases short and J 6 bases short, with 14 bases between. The CDR3 sequence is 15 residues long. The CDR3 sequence: CASSLGQMVGDTQYF. CDR3 bases: TGTGCCAGCAGCTTGGGACAGATGGTGGGGGATACGCAGTATTTT.

The chain carries TRBV6-4 and TRBJ2-3; TRBD2 matches at 9 bases. V was pared by 3 bases and J by 2 bases, with 6 bases of the junction left unmatched. Germline V gives CDR1 MRHNA, CDR2 SNTAGT. This CDR3 has 16 residues. CDR3 DNA sequence: TGTGCCAGCAGTGAAAGCGGGGGGCAGTTCACAGATACGCAGTATTTT. Translated, it gives CASSESGGQFTDTQYF.

The chain recombines TRBV27 with TRBJ2-3; a weak D match, TRBD1 (5 bases). V lost 5 bases and J lost 3, with 24 bases in between. CDR3 size: 18 residues. Germline loops: CDR1 MNHEY, CDR2 SMNVEV (reference sequence). This CDR3 reads CASSPLSVGALGTDTQYF. CDR3 bases: TGTGCCAGCAGTCCGTTATCTGTTGGGGCACTTGGGACAGATACGCAGTATTTT.

This chain links TRBV10-3 with TRBJ2-5; D ambiguous. V lost 4 bases to trimming and J lost 8 bases, with 17 bases between them. Germline CDR1 reads ENHRY; CDR2 reads SYGVKD. This CDR3 is built from 14 residues. The CDR3 loop reads CAISGVSNVDTQYF. The CDR3 region has the DNA TGTGCCATCAGTGGAGTCTCTAACGTAGATACCCAGTACTTC.

By share of the sample, this clone is medium-sized. V gene TRBV27 combines with J gene TRBJ1-1; 8 positions agree with TRBD1. Trimming cost V 10 bases and J 8 bases; bases outside gene matches: 9. The CDR3 length is 12 residues. Germline V gene sequence: CDR1 MNHEY, CDR2 SMNVEV (reference sequence). The CDR3 region is CATSRGTGEAFF. The CDR3 region has the DNA TGTGCCACCTCACGGGGGACAGGAGAAGCTTTCTTT.